Detailed here is one TCR beta chain. The sample is drawn from a study of PD-1 blockade in classical Hodgkin lymphoma. Trimming removed 1 base from V and 5 bases from J, with 6 bases in between. The CDR3 contains 13 residues. The V gene's germline CDR1 is LNHDA and CDR2 SQIVND (reference sequence). Sequencing was performed with immunoSEQ multiplex PCR; in TCRdb, only in-frame clones are kept and a portion is missing. Of tens of thousands of clones listed, roughly nine tenths are singletons. Every single patient, without exception, relapsed after autologous stem cell transplantation, and brentuximab vedotin exposure varied.

This sample comprised peripheral blood mononuclear cells (PBMCs), obtained before the second cycle of nivolumab. V and J are TRBV19 and TRBJ2-1; D unresolved. This clonotype originated in a human donor with classical Hodgkin lymphoma. This CDR3 is CASSIGGDNEQFF. In nucleotides, the CDR3 is TGTGCCAGTAGTATAGGGGGTGACAATGAGCAGTTCTTC.